These 27 T cell receptor beta chains came from one sample sequenced in a study of blood T cell repertoires in COVID-19. Libraries were prepared by immunoSEQ multiplex PCR; TCRdb keeps only in-frame clonotypes and omits some of them. There are roughly 330,000 clones in the sample; more than 75% occur only once, and roughly 5.3% lies in the top ten. Sequencing input: PBMCs or T cells enriched from blood (not recorded which). All receptors derive from a woman aged 25 to 39 who had recovered from COVID-19.

This sequence joins TRBV5-6 and TRBJ1-1, with D possibly matching TRBD1 (6 bases). The CDR3 is made up of 14 amino acids. The germline V and J ends were trimmed by 3 bases and 2 bases, with 11 bases remaining between them. CDR1 SGHDT and CDR2 YYEEEE come from the germline V gene. CDR3 residues: CASSSQGFNTEAFF. As DNA, the CDR3 is TGTGCCAGCAGCTCGCAGGGGTTTAACACTGAAGCTTTCTTT.

DNA of the CDR3: TGTGCCAGCCGCCGGGGAGCGGGGATTGGAGAGACCCAGTACTTC. This translates into CASRRGAGIGETQYF. The chain is built from TRBV6-4 and TRBJ2-5; 7 nucleotides match TRBD2. Trimming removed 8 bases from V and 4 bases from J; junction bases left unmatched: 13. The V gene's germline CDR1 is MRHNA and CDR2 SNTAGT. The CDR3 is 15 amino acids.

This clone was found a few times. V usage is TRBV12-5 and J usage is TRBJ1-1; D is ambiguous. Trimming cost V 1 base and J 1 base, with 10 bases left between them. This CDR3 comprises 15 residues. Germline V gene sequence: CDR1 LGHNT, CDR2 FRNRAP. CDR3 DNA: TGTGCTAGTGGTTTGGAACGCCAAGCGAACACTGAAGCTTTCTTT. It is translated as CASGLERQANTEAFF. The full variable domain, with the rest looked up from reference TRBV12-5 and TRBJ1-1, is DARVTQTPRHKVTEMGQEVTMRCQPILGHNTVFWYRQTMMQGLELLAYFRNRAPLDDSGMPKDRFSAEMPDATLATLKIQPSEPRDSAVYFCASGLERQANTEAFFGQGTRLTVV.

As to this clone: Other DNA sequences in this sample translate to the same CDR3. CDR3 region: CASSTGVRQPQHF. In DNA, the CDR3 is TGTGCCAGTAGCACAGGGGTGCGTCAGCCCCAGCATTTT. The V and J genes are TRBV19 and TRBJ1-5; TRBD1 matches 7 bases. CDR1 and CDR2 (germline): LNHDA, SQIVND (reference sequence). Trimming took 6 bases from V and 6 from J; bases not matched to a gene: 5. The CDR3 runs 13 residues.

The rearrangement links TRBV6-5 to TRBJ2-5, with 10 positions matching TRBD1. This CDR3 region has 15 residues. In germline, CDR1 is MNHEY, CDR2 SVGAGI. The junction had 8 bases not matched to a gene; V was cut back by 5 bases and J by 5 bases. The CDR3 sequence is CASSTTGGTAETQYF. In DNA, the CDR3 is TGTGCCAGCAGTACGACAGGGGGCACCGCGGAGACCCAGTACTTC.

This clone occurred a few times. The chain carries TRBV4-3 and TRBJ1-5; 11 nucleotides match TRBD1. CDR3 length: 17 amino acids. Losses at the gene ends were 1 base for V and 5 bases for J; bases not matched to a gene: 7. Germline CDR1 LGHNA, CDR2 YSLEER. CDR3 in amino acids: CASSQAFGTGGHQPQHF. The CDR3 DNA sequence: TGCGCCAGCAGCCAAGCCTTCGGGACAGGGGGGCATCAGCCCCAGCATTTT.

The gene calls are TRBV6-4 and TRBJ1-2; TRBD1 agrees at 10 bases. Germline V CDR1 and CDR2: MRHNA, SNTAGT. This CDR3 has 13 residues. The junction had 2 bases not matched to a gene; V was cut back by 5 bases and J by 5 bases. The CDR3 is CASSQGQGYGYTF. The CDR3, as DNA: TGTGCCAGCAGTCAGGGACAGGGGTATGGCTACACCTTC.

The rearrangement uses TRBV7-2 and TRBJ2-3; a weak D match, TRBD1 (6 bases). Deletions cut 7 bases from V and 5 bases from J, with 19 bases between. Germline V CDR1 and CDR2: SGHTA, FQGNSA. This CDR3 region has 15 residues. CDR3 nucleotides: TGTGCCAGCATCTGGGACATCGGGGTAGGAGATACGCAGTATTTT. This encodes CASIWDIGVGDTQYF. Full variable domain (outside the CDR3, taken from reference TRBV7-2 and TRBJ2-3): GAGVSQSPSNKVTEKGKDVELRCDPISGHTALYWYRQSLGQGLEFLIYFQGNSAPDKSGLPSDRFSAERTGGSVSTLTIQRTQQEDSAVYLCASIWDIGVGDTQYFGPGTRLTVL.

V usage is TRBV5-6 and J usage is TRBJ1-2; D is possibly TRBD1 (6 bases). Germline assignment: CDR1 SGHDT and CDR2 YYEEEE. The ends were cut back, 4 bases at V and 3 bases at J, with 19 bases in the middle. CDR3 length equals 16 residues. The CDR3 is CASSPPGYRVDYGYTF. CDR3 bases: TGTGCCAGCAGCCCCCCGGGGTACAGGGTGGACTATGGCTACACCTTC.

The genes are TRBV7-6 and TRBJ1-2, with D maybe TRBD1 (6 bases). V lost 2 bases, J lost 0 bases, and 10 bases lay in between. The CDR3 runs to 15 residues. Germline lookup yields CDR1 SGHVS and CDR2 FNYEAQ. Here the CDR3 reads CASSLTGLANYGYTF. CDR3 nucleotide sequence: TGTGCCAGCAGCTTAACAGGGTTAGCTAACTATGGCTACACCTTC.

V gene TRBV10-3 combines with J gene TRBJ2-3, with no clear D. Germline CDR1 reads ENHRY; CDR2 reads SYGVKD. The CDR3 totals 16 residues. The V end was cut by 1 base, the J end by 2 bases, with 13 bases between. The chain's CDR3 is CAISEFEFSLTDTQYF. In DNA, the CDR3 is TGTGCCATCAGTGAGTTTGAGTTTTCTCTCACAGATACGCAGTATTTT.

The chain has TRBV19 and TRBJ1-6; 9 bases are shared with TRBD1. Germline values: CDR1 LNHDA, CDR2 SQIVND (reference sequence). With 7 bases clipped from V and 7 bases from J, the junction kept 11 bases outside the gene matches. The CDR3 length is 16 residues. The CDR3 loop reads CASKQDRGSINSPLHF. DNA of the CDR3: TGTGCCAGTAAGCAGGACAGGGGATCAATAAATTCACCCCTCCACTTT.

This rearrangement joins TRBV7-9 to TRBJ1-3; D gene unclear. CDR1 and CDR2 from the germline V gene are SEHNR and FQNEAQ (reference sequence). This CDR3 spans 16 amino acids. With 5 bases removed from V and 0 bases from J, the gap between germline ends came to 14 bases. The CDR3: CASSPTRVLSGNTIYF. The CDR3 DNA follows: TGTGCCAGCAGCCCCACCCGGGTACTCTCTGGAAACACCATATATTTT.

The rearrangement uses TRBV19 and TRBJ2-7; D might be TRBD2 (6 bases). The CDR3 extends over 14 amino acids. Germline CDR1 LNHDA, CDR2 SQIVND (reference sequence). Trimming pared 4 bases from V and 2 bases from J, leaving 12 bases between. CDR3 protein: CASSSGIGPYEQYF. The CDR3 coding sequence is TGTGCCAGTAGTAGCGGGATAGGACCCTACGAGCAGTACTTC.

The J gene is TRBJ1-1, the V gene TRBV6-1; D uncertain. This CDR3 is 16 amino acids long. Germline assignment: CDR1 MNHNS and CDR2 SASEGT. The V end was cut by 2 bases, the J end by 0 bases, with 13 bases between. The CDR3: CASSEFRGGMNTEAFF. The CDR3 bases are TGTGCCAGCAGTGAATTCAGAGGTGGCATGAACACTGAAGCTTTCTTT.

The chain carries TRBV19 and TRBJ2-7; D might be TRBD1 (6 bases). Germline CDR1 and CDR2: LNHDA and SQIVND (reference sequence). Trimming removed 8 bases at V and 4 bases at J, with 18 bases between. CDR3 length: 14 amino acids. This chain's CDR3 is CASPGGRGRYEQYF. CDR3 in DNA: TGTGCCAGTCCAGGAGGCAGGGGTAGGTACGAGCAGTACTTC.

The chain recombines TRBV4-2 with TRBJ1-6, with 11 bases aligning to TRBD1. Germline V lookup: CDR1 LGHNA, CDR2 YNFKEQ. This CDR3 spans 16 amino acids. With V trimmed by 1 base and J by 8 bases, 4 bases remained unmatched. The CDR3 DNA sequence: TGTGCCAGCAGCCAAGCCTCGGGACAGGGGGATTCACCCCTCCACTTT. This gives the protein CASSQASGQGDSPLHF.

This chain links TRBV6-5 with TRBJ1-6; TRBD1 matches 8 bases. The CDR3 is 13 amino acids. V was clipped by 6 bases and J by 17 bases; unmatched bases: 12. Germline values: CDR1 MNHEY, CDR2 SVGAGI. CDR3 region: CASRTGTGSSVHF. The CDR3 DNA follows: TGTGCCAGCAGGACCGGGACAGGCAGTTCCGTCCACTTT.

This chain links TRBV29-1 with TRBJ1-1; possibly TRBD1 for D (5 bases). Trimming cost V 3 bases and J 4 bases, with 12 bases left between them. Germline V gene lookup returns CDR1 SQVTM and CDR2 ANQGSEA. The CDR3 spans 13 residues. The CDR3 region has the DNA TGCAGCGTTGAGCCGGTCGGGGGCACTGAAGCTTTCTTT. The encoded protein is CSVEPVGGTEAFF.

This chain connects TRBV5-1 to TRBJ1-2; 8 bases map to TRBD1. CDR1 and CDR2 (germline): SGHRS, YFSETQ. With 4 bases clipped from V and 6 bases from J, the junction kept 5 bases outside the gene matches. This CDR3 spans 13 amino acids. The CDR3 DNA is TGCGCCAGCAGCCCGGACAGGGCTGATGGCTACACCTTC. It translates to CASSPDRADGYTF.

This clone has a single count. This sequence joins TRBV7-9 and TRBJ2-7, with D possibly being TRBD1 (6 bases). The CDR3 is 13 amino acids. CDR1 and CDR2 from the germline V gene are SEHNR and FQNEAQ (reference sequence). Trimming stripped 5 bases from V and 4 bases from J, with 12 bases between. CDR3 nucleotide sequence: TGTGCCAGCAGCGCAGGACAGTGGTACGAGCAGTACTTC. It yields the protein CASSAGQWYEQYF.

The rearrangement joins TRBV19 to TRBJ1-2; D possibly corresponds to TRBD1 (6 bases). V was trimmed by 7 bases and J by 6 bases, leaving 9 bases between them. Germline V gives CDR1 LNHDA, CDR2 SQIVND (reference sequence). CDR3 length: 11 amino acids. The CDR3 sequence is CASTRGHGYTF. The CDR3 coding sequence is TGTGCCAGTACCAGGGGTCATGGCTACACCTTC.

The V gene is TRBV30, the J gene TRBJ2-2, with TRBD1 identical over 10 bases. Germline assignment: CDR1 GTSNPN and CDR2 SVGIG (reference sequence). There are 15 residues in the CDR3. V was pared by 2 bases and J by 6 bases, with 6 bases of the junction left unmatched. CDR3 coding DNA: TGTGCCTGGAGTCCTAGGACAGGGGGAGCCGGGGAGCTGTTTTTT. Amino acid sequence: CAWSPRTGGAGELFF.

This chain uses TRBV24-1 with TRBJ2-7; D is perhaps TRBD2 (6 bases). Germline V CDR1 and CDR2: KGHDR, SFDVKD. The V end was cut by 2 bases, the J end by 7 bases, with 14 bases between. The CDR3 has 14 residues. In DNA, the CDR3 is TGTGCCACCAGTGATTGGAGCGGGTTTTGGGAGCAGTACTTC. Its translation is CATSDWSGFWEQYF.

The chain employs TRBV3-1 (or the pseudogene TRBV3-2) and TRBJ1-6; 7 bases are shared with TRBD1. The CDR3 spans 18 residues. Germline V gene lookup returns CDR1 LGHDT and CDR2 YNNKEL (reference sequence). Losses at the gene ends were 3 bases for V and 7 bases for J; bases not matched to a gene: 15. The CDR3 spells CASSHGIQGIGQNSPLHF. The CDR3 nucleotides read TGTGCCAGCAGCCACGGTATACAGGGGATCGGTCAAAATTCACCCCTCCACTTT.

This clone has just one count. This chain's CDR3 is CASSLTAGGNTEAFF. Here the CDR3 DNA reads TGCGCCAGCAGCTTGACTGCAGGGGGGAACACTGAAGCTTTCTTT. The rearrangement joins TRBV5-1 to TRBJ1-1; TRBD1 aligns across 7 bases. CDR3 length equals 15 residues. The V segment lost 1 base and the J segment 1 base; nucleotides outside the gene matches: 4. CDR1 is SGHRS and CDR2 is YFSETQ in the germline V gene.

This rearrangement joins TRBV29-1 to TRBJ1-1; TRBD1 agrees at 7 bases. Germline V CDR1 and CDR2: SQVTM, ANQGSEA. The trim removed 1 base at V and 10 bases at J, leaving 9 bases unmatched. The CDR3 covers 13 residues. CDR3 residues: CSVEGGGERLAFF. In DNA, the CDR3 is TGCAGCGTTGAAGGAGGGGGCGAGAGGTTAGCTTTCTTT.